These 6 T cell receptor beta chains share one sample of origin, sequenced in a study of CD8 T cells in ankylosing spondylitis. TCRdb re-analysed the 5' RACE reads in MiXCR, keeping a single row per CDR3 protein. The table lists approximately 250,000 distinct CDR3 sequences, about 24% of them singletons. The specimen sequenced was blood, either unsorted or a sorted T cell fraction (not recorded which). All receptors derive from a male donor with ankylosing spondylitis or in good health (not recorded which).

In this sample, this clonotype turned up a few times. The V call is TRBV7-9, the J call TRBJ1-2; 9 nucleotides line up with TRBD1. Germline V lookup: CDR1 SEHNR, CDR2 FQNEAQ (reference sequence). The V and J ends lost 0 bases and 6 bases, in that order; junction bases with no gene match: 14. There are 18 residues in the CDR3. The CDR3: CASSLAHTSGQGSDGYTF. The CDR3 coding sequence is TGTGCCAGCAGCTTAGCACATACCTCGGGACAGGGAAGTGATGGCTACACCTTC. Drawing the rest from reference TRBV7-9 and TRBJ1-2, the complete variable domain is DTGVSQNPRHKITKRGQNVTFRCDPISEHNRLYWYRQTLGQGPEFLTYFQNEAQLEKSRLLSDRFSAERPKGSFSTLEIQRTEQGDSAMYLCASSLAHTSGQGSDGYTFGSGTRLTVV.

The chain carries TRBV20-1 and TRBJ2-4; 15 bases are shared with TRBD2. Germline CDR1 and CDR2: DFQATT and SNEGSKA (reference sequence). With V trimmed by 3 bases and J by 2 bases, 11 bases remained unmatched. This CDR3 contains 19 residues. The DNA of the CDR3 is TGCAGTGCTAGGCCGGGACTAGCGGGGGGTCCCGGGTCCAAAAACATTCAGTACTTC. Residues: CSARPGLAGGPGSKNIQYF.

This chain uses TRBV19 with TRBJ1-2; 7 bases are a match to TRBD1. The CDR3 has 17 residues. Germline V gives CDR1 LNHDA, CDR2 SQIVND (reference sequence). V shed 7 bases and J 4 bases; nucleotides not matched to a gene: 18. The CDR3 spells CASIDRARVGRVYGYTF. As DNA, the CDR3 is TGTGCCAGTATTGACAGGGCACGAGTGGGGCGAGTCTATGGCTACACCTTC.

V gene TRBV20-1 combines with J gene TRBJ2-3; D gene unclear. The CDR3 consists of 14 residues. CDR1 and CDR2 (germline): DFQATT, SNEGSKA (reference sequence). V lost 3 bases, J lost 9 bases, and 19 bases lay in between. The chain's CDR3 is CSASGYGPIGTQYF. The CDR3 region has the DNA TGCAGTGCTAGTGGGTACGGTCCGATTGGGACGCAGTATTTT.

The sample holds many counts of this clonotype. The chain carries TRBV7-9 and TRBJ1-6; 7 nucleotides agree with TRBD1. This CDR3 spans 14 amino acids. V lost 4 bases, J lost 12 bases, and 9 bases stayed unmatched. The V gene's germline CDR1 is SEHNR and CDR2 FQNEAQ (reference sequence). CDR3: CASSSGQVVGPLHF. The CDR3 nucleotides read TGTGCCAGCAGCTCCGGACAGGTCGTCGGACCCCTCCACTTT.

This clonotype was counted at least ten times. This chain uses TRBV20-1 with TRBJ2-3, with TRBD1 matching 12 bases. The CDR3 loop spans 13 amino acids. The V and J ends lost 6 bases and 5 bases, in that order; junction bases with no gene match: 3. Per germline, CDR1 DFQATT and CDR2 SNEGSKA (reference sequence). The chain's CDR3 is CSAGTGGLDTQYF. The CDR3 nucleotides are TGCAGTGCGGGGACAGGGGGCTTAGATACGCAGTATTTT.